Following are 11 T cell receptor beta chains from one sample sequenced in a study of identical twins. Each CDR3 protein is one row after TCRdb ran MiXCR on the 5' RACE reads. The sample contains about 500,000 distinct CDR3 sequences, approximately 15% of which appear only once. This sample was also put to use in a study of yellow fever vaccine responses in identical twins.

The sequencing input was CD4+ T cells sorted from blood. These receptors were taken from a woman between 18 and 29 years old in good health.

This clonotype occurred a few times. The V gene is TRBV9, the J gene TRBJ2-1; the match to TRBD2 covers 8 bases. The CDR3 has 15 residues. J gave up 6 bases and V 0 bases, and 5 bases lay outside the gene matches. CDR1 and CDR2 (germline): SGDLS, YYNGEE. The CDR3 region has the DNA TGTGCCAGCAGCGTAGGGTACAGCGGGGGCAATGAGCAGTTCTTC. It is translated as CASSVGYSGGNEQFF.

This clonotype was recorded many times. The chain employs TRBV12-3 or TRBV12-4 and TRBJ2-6; D remains unclear. The V gene lost 3 bases and the J gene lost 0 bases, with 9 bases spanning the gap. The CDR3 spans 16 residues. This chain's CDR3 is CASSFYGNSGANVLTF. CDR3 sequence (DNA): TGTGCCAGCAGTTTCTACGGAAACTCTGGGGCCAACGTCCTGACTTTC.

This clonotype has a handful of counts. The chain recombines TRBV24-1 with TRBJ2-1, with D possibly being TRBD1 (7 bases). Trimming shortened V by 1 base and J by 8 bases, and 14 bases separated the two germline ends. Germline assignment: CDR1 KGHDR and CDR2 SFDVKD. CDR3 length: 15 amino acids. This chain's CDR3 is CATSDFTFRGDEQFF. In DNA, the CDR3 is TGTGCCACCAGTGATTTTACCTTCAGGGGGGATGAGCAGTTCTTC.

The V call is TRBV5-6, the J call TRBJ2-5, with 9 bases matching TRBD1. Germline-derived CDR1 and CDR2 are SGHDT and YYEEEE. The CDR3 consists of 15 residues. Losses at the gene ends were 3 bases for V and 5 bases for J; bases not matched to a gene: 8. The chain's CDR3 is CASSYGQGSQETQYF. The DNA of the CDR3 is TGTGCCAGCAGCTACGGACAGGGGAGTCAGGAGACCCAGTACTTC.

This clonotype was recorded a few times. This chain joins TRBV30 and TRBJ2-7; the D gene is possibly TRBD1 (7 bases). The CDR3 runs to 13 residues. CDR1 and CDR2 (germline): GTSNPN, SVGIG (reference sequence). Trimming cost V 2 bases and J 6 bases, with 14 bases left between them. CDR3 protein: CAWSTRQGGEQYF. As DNA, the CDR3 is TGTGCCTGGAGTACGAGACAGGGAGGCGAGCAGTACTTC.

Of note for this clonotype: A much larger clone differs from this one at a single base, so this may be a read error. The V and J genes are TRBV29-1 and TRBJ1-5; 7 bases are a match to TRBD1. CDR1 and CDR2 (germline): SQVTM, ANQGSEA. The CDR3 is 13 residues long. The V gene end was trimmed by 4 bases and the J gene end by 0 bases; junction bases not matched to a gene: 0. The CDR3 reads CSVGTGSNQPQHF. Here the CDR3 DNA reads TGCAGCGTTGGGACAGGTAGCAATCAGCCCCAGCATTTT.

V is TRBV20-1 and J is TRBJ2-7; D possibly corresponds to TRBD2 (5 bases). The CDR3 has 12 residues. Germline-derived CDR1 and CDR2 are DFQATT and SNEGSKA (reference sequence). V was pared by 0 bases and J by 5 bases, with 8 bases between. In DNA form, the CDR3 reads TGCAGTGCTAGAGACCGGGGAGACGAGCAGTACTTC. It codes for CSARDRGDEQYF.

The chain carries TRBV4-2 and TRBJ1-2, with D tentatively TRBD1 (6 bases). Germline CDR1 LGHNA, CDR2 YNFKEQ. The V gene lost 0 bases and the J gene lost 4 bases, with 15 bases spanning the gap. CDR3 length equals 16 residues. The CDR3 here is CASSQDRPGAGYGYTF. CDR3 in DNA: TGTGCCAGCAGCCAAGATCGTCCGGGGGCTGGCTATGGCTACACCTTC.

This chain connects TRBV24-1 to TRBJ2-5; D perhaps matches TRBD2 (6 bases). Trimming left V 1 base short and J 5 bases short, with 7 bases between. Germline CDR1 KGHDR, CDR2 SFDVKD. This CDR3 comprises 13 residues. In DNA, the CDR3 is TGTGCCACCAGTGATTTTCGGGGGGAGACCCAGTACTTC. Protein: CATSDFRGETQYF.

V usage is TRBV4-3 and J usage is TRBJ2-7; the D is unclear. The germline V gene has CDR1 LGHNA and CDR2 YSLEER. V gave up 0 bases and J gave up 0 bases, with 9 bases separating them. CDR3 length equals 15 residues. The CDR3 sequence is CASSQEWDPSYEQYF. Here the CDR3 DNA reads TGCGCCAGCAGCCAAGAGTGGGATCCCTCCTACGAGCAGTACTTC.

The chain carries TRBV3-1 and TRBJ2-7; unclear D gene. V was trimmed by 0 bases and J by 0 bases, leaving 6 bases between them. Germline V CDR1 and CDR2: LGHDT, YNNKEL (reference sequence). CDR3 length equals 14 residues. This CDR3 reads CASSQELSSYEQYF. Here the CDR3 DNA reads TGTGCCAGCAGCCAAGAGTTGAGCTCCTACGAGCAGTACTTC.